The rows below give T cell receptor beta chains drawn from one sample of a study of OX40 agonist ivuxolimab in advanced cancers. Some clones are missing from TCRdb's copy, which holds only in-frame ones; the method was immunoSEQ multiplex PCR. The data contain about 59,000 clones, 75% to 90% of them singletons. Sequenced material: CD4+ or CD8+ T cells sorted from blood, taken in a trial of the OX40 agonist ivuxolimab. All receptors derive from an adult with an advanced solid tumor such as melanoma, head and neck, liver or kidney cancer. Each CDR3 is given with its conserved first and last residue. A D gene is named only where the DNA matches it firmly.

V	D	J	DNA	CDR3
TRBV2	NA	TRBJ1-3	TGTGCCAGCAGGGCGGGACAAACCTCTGGAAACACCATATATTTT	CASRAGQTSGNTIYF
TRBV5-4	NA	TRBJ2-7	TGTGCCAGCAGCCCTGGGGTTAGCGGTCTGAGCTCCTACGAGCAGTACTTC	CASSPGVSGLSSYEQYF
TRBV18	NA	TRBJ2-7	TGTGCCAGCTCAACGAGGGGATCCTACGAGCAGTACTTC	CASSTRGSYEQYF
TRBV7-9	NA	TRBJ2-6	TGTGCCAGCAGCTTCCGGGACGTATATTCTGGGGCCAACGTCCTGACTTTC	CASSFRDVYSGANVLTF
TRBV7-2	NA	TRBJ1-5	TGTGCCAGCAGCTTTTGGGGGAGCAATCAGCCCCAGCATTTT	CASSFWGSNQPQHF
TRBV6-5	TRBD1	TRBJ1-2	TGTGCCAGCAGTGCAACACAGGGGCTCGGTGGCTACACCTTC	CASSATQGLGGYTF
TRBV30	NA	TRBJ2-6	TGTGCCTGGGGTTCTGGGGCCAACGTCCTGACTTTC	CAWGSGANVLTF
TRBV9	TRBD2	TRBJ2-7	TGTGCCAGCAGCGTAGAACTAGCGGGAGACGAGCAGTACTTC	CASSVELAGDEQYF
TRBV4-3	NA	TRBJ2-5	TGCGCCAGCAGCTATCAAGTGACAGGCCGGGTGACCCAGTACTTC	CASSYQVTGRVTQYF
TRBV9	NA	TRBJ2-3	TGTGCCAGCAGCGTAGGGGCAGGGATAGATACGCAGTATTTT	CASSVGAGIDTQYF
TRBV29-1	NA	TRBJ2-7	TGCAGCGTGCGGCCAGGGACAACCTACGAGCAGTACTTC	CSVRPGTTYEQYF